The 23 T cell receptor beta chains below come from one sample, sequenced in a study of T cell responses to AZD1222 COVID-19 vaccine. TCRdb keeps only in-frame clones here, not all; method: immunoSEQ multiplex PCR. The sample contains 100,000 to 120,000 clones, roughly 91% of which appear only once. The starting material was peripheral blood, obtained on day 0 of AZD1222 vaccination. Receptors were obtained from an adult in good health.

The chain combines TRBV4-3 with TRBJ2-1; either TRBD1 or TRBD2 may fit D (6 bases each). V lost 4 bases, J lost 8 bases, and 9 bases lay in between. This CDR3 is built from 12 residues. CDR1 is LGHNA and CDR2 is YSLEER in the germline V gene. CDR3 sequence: CASSLGGYEQFF. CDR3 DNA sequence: TGCGCCAGCAGCCTGGGGGGCTATGAGCAGTTCTTC.

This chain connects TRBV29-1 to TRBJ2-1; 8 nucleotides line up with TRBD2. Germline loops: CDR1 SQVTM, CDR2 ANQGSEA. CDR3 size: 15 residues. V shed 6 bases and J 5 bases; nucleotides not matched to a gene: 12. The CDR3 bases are TGCAGCGTCGGCCTGAGCGCGGGAGGTAACAATGAGCAGTTCTTC. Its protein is CSVGLSAGGNNEQFF.

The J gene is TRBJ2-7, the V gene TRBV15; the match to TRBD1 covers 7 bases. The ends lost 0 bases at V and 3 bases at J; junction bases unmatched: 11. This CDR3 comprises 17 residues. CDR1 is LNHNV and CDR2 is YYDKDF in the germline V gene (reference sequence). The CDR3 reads CATSRELTGFMVYEQYF. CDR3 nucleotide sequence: TGTGCCACCAGCAGAGAACTGACAGGGTTTATGGTCTACGAGCAGTACTTC.

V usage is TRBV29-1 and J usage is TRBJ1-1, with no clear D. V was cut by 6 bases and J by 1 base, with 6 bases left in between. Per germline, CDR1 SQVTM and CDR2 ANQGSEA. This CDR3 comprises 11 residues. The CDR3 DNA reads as TGCAGCGTCGACAAGAACACTGAAGCTTTCTTT. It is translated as CSVDKNTEAFF.

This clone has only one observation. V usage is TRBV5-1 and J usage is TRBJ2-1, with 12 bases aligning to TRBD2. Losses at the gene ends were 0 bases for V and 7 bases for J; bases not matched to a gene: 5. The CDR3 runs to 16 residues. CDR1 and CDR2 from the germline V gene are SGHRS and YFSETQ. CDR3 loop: CASSLGGLAGINEQFF. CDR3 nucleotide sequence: TGCGCCAGCAGCTTGGGTGGACTAGCGGGAATTAATGAGCAGTTCTTC. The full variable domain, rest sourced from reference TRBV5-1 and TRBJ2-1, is KAGVTQTPRYLIKTRGQQVTLSCSPISGHRSVSWYQQTPGQGLQFLFEYFSETQRNKGNFPGRFSGRQFSNSRSEMNVSTLELGDSALYLCASSLGGLAGINEQFFGPGTRLTVL.

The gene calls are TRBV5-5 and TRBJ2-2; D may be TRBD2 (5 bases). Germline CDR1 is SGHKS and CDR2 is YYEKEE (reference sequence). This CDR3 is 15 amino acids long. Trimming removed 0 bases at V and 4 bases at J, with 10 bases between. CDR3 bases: TGTGCCAGCAGCTTGGCCCGGGGTGGCACCGGGGAGCTGTTTTTT. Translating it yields CASSLARGGTGELFF.

DNA of the CDR3: TGTGCCAGCAGCCAAGCACAGGGGGTCAATGAGCAGTTCTTC. Its protein product is CASSQAQGVNEQFF. The chain links TRBV4-2 to TRBJ2-1, with 8 nucleotides matching TRBD1. There are 14 residues in the CDR3. Germline trimming cut 1 base from V and 6 bases from J; bases unmatched to any gene: 2. The germline gives CDR1 LGHNA, CDR2 YNFKEQ.

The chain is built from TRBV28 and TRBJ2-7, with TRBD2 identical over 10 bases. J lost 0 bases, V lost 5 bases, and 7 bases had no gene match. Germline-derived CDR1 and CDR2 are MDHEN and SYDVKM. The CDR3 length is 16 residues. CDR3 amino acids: CASSPSGLAPSYEQYF. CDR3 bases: TGTGCCAGCAGTCCCTCGGGACTAGCGCCCTCCTACGAGCAGTACTTC.

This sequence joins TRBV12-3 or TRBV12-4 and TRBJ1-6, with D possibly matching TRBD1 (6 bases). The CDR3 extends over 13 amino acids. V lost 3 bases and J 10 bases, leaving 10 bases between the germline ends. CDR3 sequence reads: CASSFRTGSPLHF. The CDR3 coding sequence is TGTGCCAGCAGTTTCCGAACAGGGTCACCCCTCCACTTT.

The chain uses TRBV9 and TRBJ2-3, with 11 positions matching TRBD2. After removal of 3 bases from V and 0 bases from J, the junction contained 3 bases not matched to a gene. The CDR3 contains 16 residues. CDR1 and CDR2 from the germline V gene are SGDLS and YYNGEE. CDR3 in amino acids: CASSAGTSGSTDTQYF. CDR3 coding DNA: TGTGCCAGCAGCGCTGGGACTAGCGGAAGCACAGATACGCAGTATTTT.

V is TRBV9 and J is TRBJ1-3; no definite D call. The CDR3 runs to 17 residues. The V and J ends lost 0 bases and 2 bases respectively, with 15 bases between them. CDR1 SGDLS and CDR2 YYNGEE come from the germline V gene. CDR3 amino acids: CASSVGLPQATGNTIYF. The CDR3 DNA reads TGTGCCAGCAGCGTAGGGCTGCCCCAGGCCACTGGAAACACCATATATTTT.

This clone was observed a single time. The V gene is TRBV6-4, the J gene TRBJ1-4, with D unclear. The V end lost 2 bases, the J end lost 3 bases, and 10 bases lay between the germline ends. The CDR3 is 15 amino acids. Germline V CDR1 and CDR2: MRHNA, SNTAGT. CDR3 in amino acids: CASSDAALSNEKLFF. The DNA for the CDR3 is TGTGCCAGCAGTGACGCGGCATTGTCTAATGAAAAACTGTTTTTT.

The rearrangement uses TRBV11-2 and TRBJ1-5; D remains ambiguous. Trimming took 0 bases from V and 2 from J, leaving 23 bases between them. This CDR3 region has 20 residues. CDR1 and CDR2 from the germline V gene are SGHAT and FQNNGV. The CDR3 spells CASSLDLGQQKRVGNQPQHF. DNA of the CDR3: TGTGCCAGCAGCTTAGATCTGGGCCAACAGAAAAGAGTAGGCAATCAGCCCCAGCATTTT.

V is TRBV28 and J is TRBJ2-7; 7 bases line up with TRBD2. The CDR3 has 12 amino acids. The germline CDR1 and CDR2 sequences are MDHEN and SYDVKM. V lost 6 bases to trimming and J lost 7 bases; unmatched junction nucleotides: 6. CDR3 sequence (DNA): TGTGCCAGCAGCCAGGCCGGGAGGGAGCAGTACTTC. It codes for CASSQAGREQYF. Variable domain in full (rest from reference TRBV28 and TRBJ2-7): DVKVTQSSRYLVKRTGEKVFLECVQDMDHENMFWYRQDPGLGLRLIYFSYDVKMKEKGDIPEGYSVSREKKERFSLILESASTNQTSMYLCASSQAGREQYFGPGTRLTVT.

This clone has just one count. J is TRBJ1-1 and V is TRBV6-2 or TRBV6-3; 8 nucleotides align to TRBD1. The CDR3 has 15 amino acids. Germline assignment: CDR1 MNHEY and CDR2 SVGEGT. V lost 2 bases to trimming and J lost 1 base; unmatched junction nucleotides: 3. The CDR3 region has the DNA TGTGCCAGCAGTTACCCCAGGGGGCCGAACACTGAAGCTTTCTTT. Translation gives CASSYPRGPNTEAFF.

CDR3 sequence reads: CASSVSGSETQYF. In DNA, the CDR3 is TGTGCCAGCAGCGTAAGCGGGTCCGAGACCCAGTACTTC. The V gene is TRBV9, the J gene TRBJ2-5, with D possibly being TRBD2 (6 bases). The CDR3 is 13 residues long. V lost 1 base, J lost 5 bases, and 9 bases lay in between. Germline values: CDR1 SGDLS, CDR2 YYNGEE.

In nucleotides, the CDR3 is TGTGCCAGTAGCGGGCGGACAGCAAACACTGAAGCTTTCTTT. Protein sequence: CASSGRTANTEAFF. The J gene is TRBJ1-1, the V gene TRBV19; weak D call: TRBD1 (6 bases). Trimming took off 6 bases at V and 2 bases at J, with 13 bases between the two ends. The length of the CDR3 is 14 residues. The germline gives CDR1 LNHDA, CDR2 SQIVND (reference sequence).

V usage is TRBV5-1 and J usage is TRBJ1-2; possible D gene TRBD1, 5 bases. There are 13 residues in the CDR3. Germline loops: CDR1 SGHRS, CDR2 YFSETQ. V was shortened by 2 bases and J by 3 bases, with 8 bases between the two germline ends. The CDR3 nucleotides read TGCGCCAGCAGCTTTCGACAGTACTATGGCTACACCTTC. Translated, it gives CASSFRQYYGYTF.

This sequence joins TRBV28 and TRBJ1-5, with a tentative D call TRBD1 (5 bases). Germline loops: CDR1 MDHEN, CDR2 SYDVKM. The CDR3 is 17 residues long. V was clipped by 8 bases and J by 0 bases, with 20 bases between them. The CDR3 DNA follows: TGTGCCAGCGGTAGGGCAGGGAGGCGATATAGCAATCAGCCCCAGCATTTT. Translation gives CASGRAGRRYSNQPQHF. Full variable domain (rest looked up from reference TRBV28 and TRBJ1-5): DVKVTQSSRYLVKRTGEKVFLECVQDMDHENMFWYRQDPGLGLRLIYFSYDVKMKEKGDIPEGYSVSREKKERFSLILESASTNQTSMYLCASGRAGRRYSNQPQHFGDGTRLSIL.

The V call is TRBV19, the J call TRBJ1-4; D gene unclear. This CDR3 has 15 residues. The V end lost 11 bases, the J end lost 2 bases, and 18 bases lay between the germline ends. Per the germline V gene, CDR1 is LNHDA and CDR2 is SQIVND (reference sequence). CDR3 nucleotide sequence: TGTGCCGCCCCGGGAAGGGTGGGGACTAATGAAAAACTGTTTTTT. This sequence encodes CAAPGRVGTNEKLFF.

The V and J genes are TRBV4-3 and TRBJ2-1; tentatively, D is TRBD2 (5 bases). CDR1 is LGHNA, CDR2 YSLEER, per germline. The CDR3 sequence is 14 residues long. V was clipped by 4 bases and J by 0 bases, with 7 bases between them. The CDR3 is CASSPRGSYNEQFF. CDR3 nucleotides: TGCGCCAGCAGCCCCCGGGGCTCCTACAATGAGCAGTTCTTC.

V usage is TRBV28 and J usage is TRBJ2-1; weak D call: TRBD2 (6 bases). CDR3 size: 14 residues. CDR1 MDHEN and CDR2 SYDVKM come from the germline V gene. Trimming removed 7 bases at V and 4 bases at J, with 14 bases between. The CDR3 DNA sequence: TGTGCCAGCAACCCGAGTAGCGGATACAATGAGCAGTTCTTC. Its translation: CASNPSSGYNEQFF.

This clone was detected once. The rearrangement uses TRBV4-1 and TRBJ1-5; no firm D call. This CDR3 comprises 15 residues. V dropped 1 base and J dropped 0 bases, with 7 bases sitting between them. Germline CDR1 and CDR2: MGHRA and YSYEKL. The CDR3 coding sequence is TGCGCCAGCAGCCAAGGAGATTATAGCAATCAGCCCCAGCATTTT. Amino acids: CASSQGDYSNQPQHF.